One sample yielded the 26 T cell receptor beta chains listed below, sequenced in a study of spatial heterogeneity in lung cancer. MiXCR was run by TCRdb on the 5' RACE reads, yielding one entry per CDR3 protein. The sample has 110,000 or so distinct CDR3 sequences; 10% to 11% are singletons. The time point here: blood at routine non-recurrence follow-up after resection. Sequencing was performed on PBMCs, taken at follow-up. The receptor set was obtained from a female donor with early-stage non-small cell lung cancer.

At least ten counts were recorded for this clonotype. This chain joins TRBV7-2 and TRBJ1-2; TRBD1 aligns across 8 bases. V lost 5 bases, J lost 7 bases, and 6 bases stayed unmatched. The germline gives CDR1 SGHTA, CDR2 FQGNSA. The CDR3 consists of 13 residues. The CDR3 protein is CASSPGQGVGYTF. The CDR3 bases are TGTGCCAGCAGCCCAGGACAGGGCGTTGGCTACACCTTC.

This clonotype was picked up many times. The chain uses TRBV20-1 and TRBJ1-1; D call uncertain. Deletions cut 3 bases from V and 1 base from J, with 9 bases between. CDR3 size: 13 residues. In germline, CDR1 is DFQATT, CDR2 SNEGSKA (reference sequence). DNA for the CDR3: TGCAGTGCTAGTGTCTACGGGAACACTGAAGCTTTCTTT. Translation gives CSASVYGNTEAFF.

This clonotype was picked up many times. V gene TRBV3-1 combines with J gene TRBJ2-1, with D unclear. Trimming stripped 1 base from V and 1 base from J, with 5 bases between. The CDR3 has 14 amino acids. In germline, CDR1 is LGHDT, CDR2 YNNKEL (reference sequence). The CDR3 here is CASSQAHSYNEQFF. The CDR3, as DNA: TGTGCCAGCAGCCAAGCTCATTCCTACAATGAGCAGTTCTTC.

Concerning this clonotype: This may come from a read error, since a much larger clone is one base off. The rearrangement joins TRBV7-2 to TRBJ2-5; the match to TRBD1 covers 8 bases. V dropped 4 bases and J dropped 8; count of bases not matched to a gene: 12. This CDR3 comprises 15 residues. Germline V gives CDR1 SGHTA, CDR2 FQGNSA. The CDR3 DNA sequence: TGTGCCAGCAGCTCTCAATGTTATTCAGGGGGCACCCAGTACTTC. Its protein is CASSSQCYSGGTQYF.

In nucleotides, the CDR3 is TGTGCCAGCAGTAGTAATTTCCAAGGGGATGAAAAACTGTTTTTT. Translation: CASSSNFQGDEKLFF. The chain has TRBV6-1 and TRBJ1-4; tentative D call: TRBD1 (5 bases). This CDR3 has 15 amino acids. Trimming shortened V by 5 bases and J by 6 bases, and 16 bases separated the two germline ends. Germline CDR1 MNHNS, CDR2 SASEGT.

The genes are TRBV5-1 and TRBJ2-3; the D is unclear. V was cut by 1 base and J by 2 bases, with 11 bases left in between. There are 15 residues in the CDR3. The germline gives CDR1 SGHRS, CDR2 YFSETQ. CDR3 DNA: TGCGCCAGCAGCTTGCGAGGAACTTTCACAGATACGCAGTATTTT. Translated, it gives CASSLRGTFTDTQYF.

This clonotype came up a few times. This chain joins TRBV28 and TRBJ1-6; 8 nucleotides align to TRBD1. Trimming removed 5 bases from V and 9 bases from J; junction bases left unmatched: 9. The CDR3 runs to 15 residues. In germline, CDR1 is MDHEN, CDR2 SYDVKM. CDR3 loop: CASSDRTGIGSPLHF. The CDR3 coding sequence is TGTGCCAGCAGTGATCGGACAGGGATCGGTTCACCCCTCCACTTT.

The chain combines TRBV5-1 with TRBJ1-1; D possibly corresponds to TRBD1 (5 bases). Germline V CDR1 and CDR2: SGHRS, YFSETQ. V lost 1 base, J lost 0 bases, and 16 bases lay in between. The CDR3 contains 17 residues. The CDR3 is CASSLRPWTTMNTEAFF. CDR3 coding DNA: TGCGCCAGCAGCTTGCGGCCCTGGACAACCATGAACACTGAAGCTTTCTTT.

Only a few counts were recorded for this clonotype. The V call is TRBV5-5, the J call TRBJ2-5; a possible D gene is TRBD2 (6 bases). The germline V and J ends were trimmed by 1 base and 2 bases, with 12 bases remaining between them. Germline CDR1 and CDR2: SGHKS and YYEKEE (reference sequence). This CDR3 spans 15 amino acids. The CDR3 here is CASSLIVGGQETQYF. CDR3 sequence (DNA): TGTGCCAGCAGCTTGATTGTCGGGGGACAAGAGACCCAGTACTTC.

In DNA form, the CDR3 reads TGTGCCAGCTCTCGCCCGGGGGGCAACTACGAGCAGTACGTC. Protein: CASSRPGGNYEQYV. The chain links TRBV6-2 or TRBV6-3 to TRBJ2-7; a possible D gene is TRBD2 (7 bases). CDR3 length: 14 amino acids. Germline V gives CDR1 MNHEY, CDR2 SVGEGT. V was shortened by 8 bases and J by 3 bases, with 17 bases between the two germline ends.

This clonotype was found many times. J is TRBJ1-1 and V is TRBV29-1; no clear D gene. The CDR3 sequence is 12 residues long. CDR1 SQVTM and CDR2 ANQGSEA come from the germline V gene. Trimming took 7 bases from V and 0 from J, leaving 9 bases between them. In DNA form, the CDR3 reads TGCAGCGCAATCCAAATGAACACTGAAGCTTTCTTT. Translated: CSAIQMNTEAFF.

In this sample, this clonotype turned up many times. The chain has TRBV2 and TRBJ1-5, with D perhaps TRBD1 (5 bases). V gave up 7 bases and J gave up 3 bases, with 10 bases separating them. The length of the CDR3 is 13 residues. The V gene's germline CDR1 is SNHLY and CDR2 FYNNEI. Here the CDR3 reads CASTDNLNQPQHF. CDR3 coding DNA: TGTGCCAGCACGGACAATCTCAATCAGCCCCAGCATTTT.

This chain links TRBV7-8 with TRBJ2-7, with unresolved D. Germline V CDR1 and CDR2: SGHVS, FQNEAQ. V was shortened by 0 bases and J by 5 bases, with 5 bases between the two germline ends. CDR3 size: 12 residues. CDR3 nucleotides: TGTGCCAGCAGCTTAGCCCAGGACGAGCAGTACTTC. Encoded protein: CASSLAQDEQYF.

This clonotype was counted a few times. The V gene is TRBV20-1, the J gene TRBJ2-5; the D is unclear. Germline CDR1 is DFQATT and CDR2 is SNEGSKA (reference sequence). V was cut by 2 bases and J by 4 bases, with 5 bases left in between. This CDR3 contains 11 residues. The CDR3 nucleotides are TGCAGTGCTAGACCTCTAGAGACCCAGTACTTC. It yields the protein CSARPLETQYF.

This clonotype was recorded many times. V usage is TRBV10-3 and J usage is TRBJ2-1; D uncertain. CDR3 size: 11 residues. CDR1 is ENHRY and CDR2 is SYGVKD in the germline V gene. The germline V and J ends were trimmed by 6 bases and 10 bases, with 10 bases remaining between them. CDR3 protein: CAISTPGEQFF. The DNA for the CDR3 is TGTGCCATCAGCACCCCCGGCGAGCAGTTCTTC.

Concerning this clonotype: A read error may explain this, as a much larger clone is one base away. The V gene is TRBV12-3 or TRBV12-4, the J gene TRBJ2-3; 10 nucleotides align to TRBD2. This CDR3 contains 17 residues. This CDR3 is CASSRGAAAGGTDTRYF. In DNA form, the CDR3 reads TGTGCCAGCAGCCGCGGAGCTGCAGCGGGAGGGACAGATACGCGGTATTTT.

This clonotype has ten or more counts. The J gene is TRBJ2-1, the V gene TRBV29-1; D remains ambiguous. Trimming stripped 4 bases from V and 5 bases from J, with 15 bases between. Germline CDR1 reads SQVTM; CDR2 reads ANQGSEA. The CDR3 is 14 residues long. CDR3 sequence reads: CSVGSETGHNEQFF. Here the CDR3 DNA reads TGCAGCGTTGGATCGGAGACGGGTCACAATGAGCAGTTCTTC.

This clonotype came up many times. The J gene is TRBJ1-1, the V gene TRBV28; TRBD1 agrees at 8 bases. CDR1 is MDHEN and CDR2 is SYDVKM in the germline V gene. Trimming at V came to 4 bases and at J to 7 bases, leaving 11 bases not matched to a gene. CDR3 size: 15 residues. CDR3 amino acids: CASSWPGTGQNEAFF. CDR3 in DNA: TGTGCCAGCAGTTGGCCCGGGACAGGACAGAATGAAGCTTTCTTT.

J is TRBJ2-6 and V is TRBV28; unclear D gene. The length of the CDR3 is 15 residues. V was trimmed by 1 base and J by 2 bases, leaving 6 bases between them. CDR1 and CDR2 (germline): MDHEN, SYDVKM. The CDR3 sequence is CASSLFTTGANVLTF. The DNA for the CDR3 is TGTGCCAGCAGTTTATTCACCACTGGGGCCAACGTCCTGACTTTC.

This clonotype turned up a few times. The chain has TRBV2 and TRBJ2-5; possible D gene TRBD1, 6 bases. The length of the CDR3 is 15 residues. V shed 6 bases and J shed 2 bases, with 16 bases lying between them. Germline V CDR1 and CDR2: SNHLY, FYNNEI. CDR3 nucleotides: TGTGCCAGCAGCGCCCGTAGGACAGTACAAGAGACCCAGTACTTC. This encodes CASSARRTVQETQYF.

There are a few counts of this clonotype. In DNA form, the CDR3 reads TGTGCCAGCAGTTTTCAAAACATTCAGTACTTC. Amino acid sequence: CASSFQNIQYF. The chain joins TRBV28 to TRBJ2-4; D ambiguous. Germline V gene data show CDR1 as MDHEN and CDR2 as SYDVKM. V was clipped by 3 bases and J by 5 bases, with 2 bases between them. The CDR3 consists of 11 residues.

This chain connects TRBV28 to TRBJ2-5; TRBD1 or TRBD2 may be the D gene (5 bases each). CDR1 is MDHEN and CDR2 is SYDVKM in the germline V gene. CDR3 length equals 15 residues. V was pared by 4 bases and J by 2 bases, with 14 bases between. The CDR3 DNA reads TGTGCCAGCAGTTCTGGGGGAGCCCCACAAGAGACCCAGTACTTC. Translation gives CASSSGGAPQETQYF. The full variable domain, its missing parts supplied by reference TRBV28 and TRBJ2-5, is DVKVTQSSRYLVKRTGEKVFLECVQDMDHENMFWYRQDPGLGLRLIYFSYDVKMKEKGDIPEGYSVSREKKERFSLILESASTNQTSMYLCASSSGGAPQETQYFGPGTRLLVL.

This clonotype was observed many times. Written as DNA, the CDR3 is TGTGCCACTCCCTCGGACACTCAGAACACTGAAGCTTTCTTT. Residues: CATPSDTQNTEAFF. This rearrangement joins TRBV3-1 to TRBJ1-1, with a weak D call TRBD1 (5 bases). There are 14 residues in the CDR3. In germline, CDR1 is LGHDT, CDR2 YNNKEL (reference sequence). V lost 10 bases and J lost 1, with 16 bases in between.

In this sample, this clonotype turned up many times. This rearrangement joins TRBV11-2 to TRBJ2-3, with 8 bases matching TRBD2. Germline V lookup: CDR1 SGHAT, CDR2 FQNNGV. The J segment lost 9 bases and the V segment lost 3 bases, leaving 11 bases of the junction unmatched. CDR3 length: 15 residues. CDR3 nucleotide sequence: TGTGCCAGCAGCTTCAACCCGGGAGGGCCCGAAACGCAGTATTTT. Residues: CASSFNPGGPETQYF.

CDR3 nucleotides: TGTGCCAGTCATTCTGGGACAGGGTTATTTAATAGCAATCAGCCCCAGCATTTT. The encoded protein is CASHSGTGLFNSNQPQHF. The V gene is TRBV2, the J gene TRBJ1-5; 9 nucleotides line up with TRBD1. The germline CDR1 and CDR2 sequences are SNHLY and FYNNEI. With V trimmed by 9 bases and J by 0 bases, 15 bases remained unmatched. The CDR3 runs 18 residues.

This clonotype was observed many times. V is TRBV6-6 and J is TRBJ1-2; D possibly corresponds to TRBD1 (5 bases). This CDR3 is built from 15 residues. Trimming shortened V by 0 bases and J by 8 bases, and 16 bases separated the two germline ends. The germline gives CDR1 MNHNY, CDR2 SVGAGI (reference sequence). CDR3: CASSYSTSTQGGYTF. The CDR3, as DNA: TGTGCCAGCAGTTACTCGACTTCAACCCAGGGAGGCTACACCTTC.